This passage covers 13 T cell receptor beta chains from one sample sequenced in a study of T-cell memory formation after mild COVID-19. From the 5' RACE reads, TCRdb called clonotypes with MiXCR, one entry per CDR3 protein. This table holds approximately 290,000 distinct CDR3 sequences, roughly 8.2% found once. Sequenced sample: PBMCs or a T cell subset sorted from them (not recorded which). The receptors were sampled from a man aged 18 to 29 who had mild COVID-19 (a few samples of this study predate the infection). Cell type and time point are not known.

A word on this clonotype: At one of its ends the junction is not consistent with the germline gene, which may arise from a read error. The chain joins TRBV20-1 to TRBJ2-5, with D perhaps TRBD2 (7 bases). Looked up from germline, CDR1 is DFQATT and CDR2 is SNEGSKA (reference sequence). The CDR3 covers 14 residues. CDR3 region: CSAREGGIQETQYF. The DNA of the CDR3 is TGCAGTGCTCGAGAGGGGGGGATCCAAGAGACCCAGTACTTC.

This clonotype was seen only a few times. The V and J genes are TRBV15 and TRBJ2-5, with D possibly matching TRBD1 (6 bases). The CDR3 runs 15 residues. Germline V gene data show CDR1 as LNHNV and CDR2 as YYDKDF (reference sequence). Trimming took 0 bases from V and 1 from J, leaving 9 bases between them. The CDR3 sequence is CATSRDQGPQETQYF. DNA for the CDR3: TGTGCCACCAGCAGAGATCAGGGGCCCCAAGAGACCCAGTACTTC.

This clonotype was detected only a few times. The genes are TRBV6-6 and TRBJ2-3; 7 bases line up with TRBD2. The CDR3 runs 16 residues. V shed 2 bases, J shed 0 bases, and the junction held 5 bases outside the gene matches. Germline assignment: CDR1 MNHNY and CDR2 SVGAGI (reference sequence). The CDR3 protein is CASSYTGGTSTDTQYF. The DNA of the CDR3 is TGTGCCAGCAGTTACACCGGGGGGACTAGCACAGATACGCAGTATTTT.

The V gene is TRBV5-6, the J gene TRBJ1-2, with 7 bases lining up with TRBD1. The germline CDR1 and CDR2 sequences are SGHDT and YYEEEE. Trimming cost V 5 bases and J 5 bases; bases outside gene matches: 3. The CDR3 has 12 residues. CDR3 sequence reads: CASSTGVYGYTF. CDR3 DNA sequence: TGTGCCAGCAGTACAGGGGTATATGGCTACACCTTC. Using reference TRBV5-6 and TRBJ1-2 for the parts outside the CDR3, the full variable domain is DAGVTQSPTHLIKTRGQQVTLRCSPKSGHDTVSWYQQALGQGPQFIFQYYEEEERQRGNFPDRFSGHQFPNYSSELNVNALLLGDSALYLCASSTGVYGYTFGSGTRLTVV.

This clonotype has a handful of counts. This chain connects TRBV7-9 to TRBJ1-1; D not resolved. Per the germline V gene, CDR1 is SEHNR and CDR2 is FQNEAQ (reference sequence). The CDR3 totals 14 residues. V lost 5 bases and J lost 4, with 14 bases in between. The CDR3 loop reads CASSHGLEGTEAFF. Here the CDR3 DNA reads TGTGCCAGCAGCCACGGCTTGGAGGGCACTGAAGCTTTCTTT.

This sequence joins TRBV27 and TRBJ1-2; D not resolved. V lost 1 base and J lost 1, with 4 bases in between. The CDR3 runs to 13 residues. Germline V gene data show CDR1 as MNHEY and CDR2 as SMNVEV (reference sequence). The CDR3 sequence is CASSLYYNYGYTF. DNA of the CDR3: TGTGCCAGCAGTTTATACTATAACTATGGCTACACCTTC.

J is TRBJ1-4 and V is TRBV2, with D unresolved. With 2 bases removed from V and 10 bases from J, the gap between germline ends came to 8 bases. The CDR3 runs 12 residues. Germline CDR1 SNHLY, CDR2 FYNNEI. CDR3 sequence reads: CASSESPRKLFF. DNA of the CDR3: TGTGCCAGCAGTGAATCCCCCCGAAAACTGTTTTTT.

V gene TRBV7-3 combines with J gene TRBJ2-1; D gene ambiguous. This CDR3 has 17 residues. V lost 1 base and J 8 bases, leaving 21 bases between the germline ends. CDR1 is SGHTA and CDR2 is FQGTGA in the germline V gene. The CDR3 coding sequence is TGTGCCAGCAGCTTAAGTCTGACGGGTTACACCAAGGATGAGCAGTTCTTC. This translates into CASSLSLTGYTKDEQFF.

This clonotype has a count of ten or more. V gene TRBV12-3 or TRBV12-4 combines with J gene TRBJ2-2; 7 nucleotides match TRBD1. The CDR3 loop spans 14 amino acids. The V and J ends lost 5 bases and 6 bases, in that order; junction bases with no gene match: 6. Here the CDR3 reads CASSADRWSGELFF. The CDR3 nucleotides are TGTGCCAGCAGTGCGGACAGGTGGTCCGGGGAGCTGTTTTTT.

This clonotype showed up just a few times. The J gene is TRBJ1-1, the V gene TRBV5-1; tentatively, D is TRBD1 (5 bases). Germline V CDR1 and CDR2: SGHRS, YFSETQ. The V and J ends lost 6 bases and 4 bases respectively, with 19 bases between them. This CDR3 region has 15 residues. The CDR3 loop reads CASTKDAGTGTEAFF. In DNA, the CDR3 is TGCGCCAGCACTAAGGACGCAGGGACGGGCACTGAAGCTTTCTTT. The whole variable domain, filled in from reference TRBV5-1 and TRBJ1-1, reads KAGVTQTPRYLIKTRGQQVTLSCSPISGHRSVSWYQQTPGQGLQFLFEYFSETQRNKGNFPGRFSGRQFSNSRSEMNVSTLELGDSALYLCASTKDAGTGTEAFFGQGTRLTVV.

This clonotype has only a few counts. The CDR3 reads CAILRYNEQFF. Written as DNA, the CDR3 is TGTGCCATCCTGCGCTACAATGAGCAGTTCTTC. The gene calls are TRBV10-3 and TRBJ2-1; no clear D gene. Trimming left V 8 bases short and J 3 bases short, with 5 bases between. This CDR3 spans 11 amino acids. The germline V gene encodes CDR1 ENHRY and CDR2 SYGVKD.

In this sample, this clonotype turned up a few times. V usage is TRBV15 and J usage is TRBJ2-7, with 7 bases that match TRBD1. The CDR3 has 12 residues. In germline, CDR1 is LNHNV, CDR2 YYDKDF (reference sequence). V shed 2 bases, J shed 6 bases, and the junction held 1 base outside the gene matches. This CDR3 reads CATSRNRGEQYF. DNA of the CDR3: TGTGCCACCAGCAGAAACAGGGGCGAGCAGTACTTC. Using reference TRBV15 and TRBJ2-7 for the parts outside the CDR3, the full variable domain is DAMVIQNPRYQVTQFGKPVTLSCSQTLNHNVMYWYQQKSSQAPKLLFHYYDKDFNNEADTPDNFQSRRPNTSFCFLDIRSPGLGDTAMYLCATSRNRGEQYFGPGTRLTVT.

This clonotype was counted only a few times. This chain connects TRBV5-1 to TRBJ2-1, with D perhaps matching TRBD1 (5 bases). The germline V gene has CDR1 SGHRS and CDR2 YFSETQ. V lost 0 bases and J lost 8, with 21 bases in between. The CDR3 is 17 amino acids. CDR3 sequence (DNA): TGCGCCAGCAGCTTGGCCCATCAGGGTATAGGCGGTGATGAGCAGTTCTTC. It codes for CASSLAHQGIGGDEQFF.